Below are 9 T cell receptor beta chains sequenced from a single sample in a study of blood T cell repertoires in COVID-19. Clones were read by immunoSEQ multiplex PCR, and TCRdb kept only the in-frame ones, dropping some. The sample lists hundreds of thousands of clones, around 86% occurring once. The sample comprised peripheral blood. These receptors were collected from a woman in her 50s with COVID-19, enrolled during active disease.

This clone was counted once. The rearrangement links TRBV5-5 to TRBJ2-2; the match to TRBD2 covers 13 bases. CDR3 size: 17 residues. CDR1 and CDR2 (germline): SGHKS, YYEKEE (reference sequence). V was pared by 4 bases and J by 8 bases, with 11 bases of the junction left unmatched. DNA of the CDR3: TGTGCCAGCAGCAGAAAACTAGCGGGAGGGTTCATGGGGGAGCTGTTTTTT. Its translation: CASSRKLAGGFMGELFF.

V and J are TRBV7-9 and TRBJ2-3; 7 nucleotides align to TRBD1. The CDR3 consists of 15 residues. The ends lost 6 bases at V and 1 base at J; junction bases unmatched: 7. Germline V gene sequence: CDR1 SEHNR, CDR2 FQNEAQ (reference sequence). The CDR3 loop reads CASRRPGQRTDTQYF. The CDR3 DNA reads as TGTGCCAGCAGAAGACCGGGACAGCGCACAGATACGCAGTATTTT.

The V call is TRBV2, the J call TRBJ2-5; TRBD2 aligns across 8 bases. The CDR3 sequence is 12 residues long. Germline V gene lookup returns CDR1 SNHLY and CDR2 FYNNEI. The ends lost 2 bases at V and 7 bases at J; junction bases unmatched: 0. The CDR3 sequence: CASSELAGTQYF. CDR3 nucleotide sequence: TGTGCCAGCAGTGAACTAGCGGGGACCCAGTACTTC.

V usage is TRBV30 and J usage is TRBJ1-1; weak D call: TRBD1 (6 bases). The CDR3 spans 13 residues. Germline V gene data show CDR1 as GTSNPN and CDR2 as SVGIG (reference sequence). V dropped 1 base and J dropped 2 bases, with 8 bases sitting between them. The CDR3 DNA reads TGTGCCTGGAGTGAACAGGGTAACACTGAAGCTTTCTTT. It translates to CAWSEQGNTEAFF.

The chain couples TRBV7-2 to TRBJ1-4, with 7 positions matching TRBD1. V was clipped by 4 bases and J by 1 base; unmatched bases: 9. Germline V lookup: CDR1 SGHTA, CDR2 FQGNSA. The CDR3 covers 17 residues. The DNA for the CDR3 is TGTGCCAGCAGCTCAACAGGGGCGATGTTAACTAATGAAAAACTGTTTTTT. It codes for CASSSTGAMLTNEKLFF.

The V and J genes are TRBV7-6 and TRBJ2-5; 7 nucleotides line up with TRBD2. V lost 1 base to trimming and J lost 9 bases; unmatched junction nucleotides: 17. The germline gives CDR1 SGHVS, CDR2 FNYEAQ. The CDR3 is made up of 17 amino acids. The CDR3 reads CASSLGRSVAGRRPQYF. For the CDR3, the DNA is TGTGCCAGCAGCTTAGGGCGGTCGGTAGCGGGCCGGAGACCCCAGTACTTC.

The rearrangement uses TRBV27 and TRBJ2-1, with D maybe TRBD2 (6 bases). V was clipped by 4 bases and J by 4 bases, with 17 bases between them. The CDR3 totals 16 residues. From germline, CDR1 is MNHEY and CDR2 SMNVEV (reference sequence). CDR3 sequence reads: CASSSARFRGYNEQFF. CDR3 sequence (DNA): TGTGCCAGCAGTTCCGCGCGATTCCGGGGGTACAATGAGCAGTTCTTC.

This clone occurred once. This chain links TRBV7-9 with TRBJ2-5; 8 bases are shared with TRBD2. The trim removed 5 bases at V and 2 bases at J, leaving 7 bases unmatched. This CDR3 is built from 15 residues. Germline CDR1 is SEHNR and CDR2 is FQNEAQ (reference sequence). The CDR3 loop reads CASSPLASGQETQYF. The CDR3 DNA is TGTGCCAGCAGCCCGTTGGCTAGCGGGCAAGAGACCCAGTACTTC.

DNA of the CDR3: TGTGCCAGTAGTATTCACAGCTACGAGCAGTACTTC. Protein: CASSIHSYEQYF. V gene TRBV19 combines with J gene TRBJ2-7; D uncertain. This CDR3 is 12 amino acids long. V lost 3 bases, J lost 3 bases, and 6 bases lay in between. The germline gives CDR1 LNHDA, CDR2 SQIVND (reference sequence).